Below, 6 T cell receptor beta chains from the same sample are listed, as sequenced in a study of PD-1 blockade in classical Hodgkin lymphoma (dated by TCRdb to between 2020 and 2021). Explained via the paper, the time point label denotes: cycle 4 day 1 (C4D1), after more than five weeks of nivolumab. All trial patients had relapsed after autologous stem cell transplantation, with cohorts A, B and C differing in prior brentuximab vedotin exposure. Magnetic negative selection with a Miltenyi CD4+ T cell isolation kit was used to purify CD4+ T cells from thawed PBMCs. Libraries were prepared through the immunoSEQ multiplex PCR assay. TCRdb carries this immuneACCESS record with in-frame sequences only. Its versions omit some clonotypes, under half of them owing to an unresolved V gene in the studies checked, with the rest unexplained. This sample has around 30,000 clones in its table, and 92% of those were observed once. Roughly 0.33% of the sample is taken by the ten largest.

Material: CD4+ T cells from blood, obtained before the fourth cycle of nivolumab. The receptor set was obtained from a human donor with classical Hodgkin lymphoma.

The gene calls are TRBV10-3 and TRBJ2-7, with D perhaps assigned TRBD1 or TRBD2 (5 bases each). CDR3 length equals 14 residues. Between the trimmed V and J ends, which lost 5 bases and 1 base, there was a span of 12 bases. CDR1 is ENHRY, CDR2 SYGVKD, per germline. CDR3 sequence reads: CAISKEGLSYEQYF. The CDR3 coding sequence is TGTGCCATCAGTAAAGAGGGGCTTTCCTACGAGCAGTACTTC.

V is TRBV6-1 and J is TRBJ2-5; D assignment may be TRBD1 or TRBD2 (6 bases each). Germline V gene lookup returns CDR1 MNHNS and CDR2 SASEGT. V was pared by 1 base and J by 5 bases, with 17 bases between. The length of the CDR3 is 16 residues. For the CDR3, the DNA is TGTGCCAGCAGTGAAGGATTCGGGGGCCTCTTGGAGACCCAGTACTTC. Residues: CASSEGFGGLLETQYF.

The genes are TRBV5-1 and TRBJ2-7, with 12 bases lining up with TRBD2. Germline V gene sequence: CDR1 SGHRS, CDR2 YFSETQ. The CDR3 spans 16 residues. Unmatched junction bases numbered 7, after V lost 3 bases and J lost 3 bases. In DNA, the CDR3 is TGCGCCAGCAGCTGGGGACTAGCGGGCTCTAGCTACGAGCAGTACTTC. Its protein product is CASSWGLAGSSYEQYF.

The chain recombines TRBV2 with TRBJ2-5; D might be TRBD2 (6 bases). The CDR3 contains 12 residues. Germline V gene data show CDR1 as SNHLY and CDR2 as FYNNEI. V lost 6 bases and J lost 9, with 14 bases in between. CDR3 sequence (DNA): TGTGCCAGCAGGGAACGGGAGTTGTCCCAGTACTTC. It encodes CASRERELSQYF.

This chain joins TRBV21-1 and TRBJ1-1; the table's D call, TRBD1, was not checked against the DNA. TRBV21-1 is marked as a pseudogene. The CDR3 spans 11 residues. CDR3 loop: CASSSPGEAFF. CDR3 nucleotide sequence: TGTGCCAGCAGCTCCCCAGGGGAAGCTTTCTTT.

V gene TRBV6-5 combines with J gene TRBJ2-1; D is possibly TRBD2 (5 bases). This CDR3 spans 14 amino acids. V lost 6 bases, J lost 7 bases, and 16 bases lay in between. Germline loops: CDR1 MNHEY, CDR2 SVGAGI. The CDR3 region is CASRSAAGWNEQFF. CDR3 nucleotides: TGTGCCAGCAGATCCGCGGCGGGCTGGAATGAGCAGTTCTTC.